Following are 28 T cell receptor beta chains from one sample sequenced in a study of shared clonotypes between healthy human individuals. Sequenced by immunoSEQ multiplex PCR; TCRdb stores in-frame clones only, minus some. The sample carries fewer than 1 million clones, 96% recorded once. CD8 cells classed as naive were CD45RO-negative and positively selected for CCR7, excluding terminally differentiated effector memory CD45RA+ cells. The sequenced sample consisted of naive CD8+ T cells sorted from blood. These receptors originate from a man aged 25 to 45 in good health.

The chain recombines TRBV4-3 with TRBJ2-1, with 12 bases that match TRBD2. The CDR3 loop spans 15 amino acids. V lost 1 base and J lost 6; bases outside the gene matches: 1. Germline V lookup: CDR1 LGHNA, CDR2 YSLEER. The chain's CDR3 is CASSQGTSGANEQFF. CDR3 bases: TGCGCCAGCAGCCAAGGGACTAGCGGGGCCAATGAGCAGTTCTTC.

The V gene is TRBV29-1, the J gene TRBJ2-1, with D uncertain. The CDR3 is made up of 12 amino acids. Germline CDR1 SQVTM, CDR2 ANQGSEA. The V and J ends lost 3 bases and 8 bases respectively, with 11 bases between them. As DNA, the CDR3 is TGCAGCGTTGAGGCACCCTGGTATGAGCAGTTCTTC. Translation: CSVEAPWYEQFF.

The chain has TRBV19 and TRBJ2-7, with 7 bases aligning to TRBD1. The J segment lost 0 bases and the V segment lost 4 bases, leaving 6 bases of the junction unmatched. The CDR3 loop spans 15 amino acids. Germline V gene sequence: CDR1 LNHDA, CDR2 SQIVND (reference sequence). In DNA form, the CDR3 reads TGTGCCAGTAGTACAGACAGGGACAGCTCCTACGAGCAGTACTTC. It codes for CASSTDRDSSYEQYF.

J is TRBJ2-3 and V is TRBV7-9; TRBD2 is a possible D gene (6 bases). CDR3 length: 15 amino acids. V was trimmed by 5 bases and J by 6 bases, leaving 18 bases between them. CDR1 and CDR2 (germline): SEHNR, FQNEAQ (reference sequence). The CDR3 nucleotides are TGTGCCAGCAGCCCCCGGGACTCGATGGCCGATACGCAGTATTTT. Its protein is CASSPRDSMADTQYF.

V and J are TRBV9 and TRBJ2-3; D is perhaps TRBD1 (7 bases). The length of the CDR3 is 18 residues. V was clipped by 0 bases and J by 2 bases, with 19 bases between them. Germline lookup yields CDR1 SGDLS and CDR2 YYNGEE. CDR3 bases: TGTGCCAGCAGCGTAGGGTCAACAGGGGAGGTTGCCACAGATACGCAGTATTTT. Translating gives CASSVGSTGEVATDTQYF.

This clone is a singleton in its sample. Other DNA sequences in the sample encode the same CDR3. V gene TRBV30 combines with J gene TRBJ1-5; 8 bases line up with TRBD1. Germline-derived CDR1 and CDR2 are GTSNPN and SVGIG (reference sequence). V trimming: 3 bases; J trimming: 4 bases; junction bases outside the gene matches: 8. The CDR3 is 15 residues long. The CDR3 here is CAWSPPDRANQPQHF. The CDR3 region has the DNA TGTGCCTGGAGCCCCCCGGACAGGGCTAATCAGCCCCAGCATTTT.

The gene calls are TRBV11-3 and TRBJ2-2; 7 positions match TRBD1. This CDR3 comprises 15 residues. Trimming cost V 5 bases and J 4 bases; bases outside gene matches: 7. Germline V gene data show CDR1 as SGHNT and CDR2 as YENEEA. The CDR3 DNA is TGTGCCAGCAGCGATGGACAGGTGGGCACCGGGGAGCTGTTTTTT. The encoded protein is CASSDGQVGTGELFF. Filled out from reference TRBV11-3 and TRBJ2-2, the complete variable domain reads EAGVVQSPRYKIIEKKQPVAFWCNPISGHNTLYWYLQNLGQGPELLIRYENEEAVDDSQLPKDRFSAERLKGVDSTLKIQPAELGDSAVYLCASSDGQVGTGELFFGEGSRLTVL.

For this clone: Other DNA sequences in the sample encode the same CDR3. V and J are TRBV6-5 and TRBJ1-5; D gene ambiguous. The CDR3 is made up of 13 amino acids. V was pared by 3 bases and J by 4 bases, with 7 bases between. Germline V gene lookup returns CDR1 MNHEY and CDR2 SVGAGI. Here the CDR3 reads CASSYRDNQPQHF. DNA of the CDR3: TGTGCCAGCAGTTATCGGGATAATCAGCCCCAGCATTTT.

This clone was recorded only once. The V call is TRBV7-8, the J call TRBJ2-5; tentative D call: TRBD2 (5 bases). The germline V gene has CDR1 SGHVS and CDR2 FQNEAQ. V lost 2 bases and J 5 bases, leaving 18 bases between the germline ends. This CDR3 spans 16 amino acids. The chain's CDR3 is CASSLLGLAAAETQYF. DNA for the CDR3: TGTGCCAGCAGCTTATTAGGACTGGCCGCGGCGGAGACCCAGTACTTC. The full variable domain, its missing parts supplied by reference TRBV7-8 and TRBJ2-5, is GAGVSQSPRYKVAKRGQDVALRCDPISGHVSLFWYQQALGQGPEFLTYFQNEAQLDKSGLPSDRFFAERPEGSVSTLKIQRTQQEDSAVYLCASSLLGLAAAETQYFGPGTRLLVL.

The chain joins TRBV13 to TRBJ2-2; 8 bases line up with TRBD2. Germline CDR1 is PRHDT and CDR2 is FYEKMQ (reference sequence). CDR3 size: 13 residues. The junction had 1 base not matched to a gene; V was cut back by 4 bases and J by 6 bases. The CDR3 sequence is CASSSGLAGELFF. In DNA, the CDR3 is TGTGCCAGCAGCTCGGGACTAGCCGGGGAGCTGTTTTTT.

V and J are TRBV6-5 and TRBJ2-7; the match to TRBD1 covers 8 bases. This CDR3 has 14 residues. Germline-derived CDR1 and CDR2 are MNHEY and SVGAGI. After removal of 2 bases from V and 6 bases from J, the junction contained 6 bases not matched to a gene. The CDR3 coding sequence is TGTGCCAGCAGTTACGGGCAGGGGGCAGTCGAGCAGTACTTC. Encoded protein: CASSYGQGAVEQYF.

The chain has TRBV19 and TRBJ1-1; D is unclear. This CDR3 has 14 residues. Germline-derived CDR1 and CDR2 are LNHDA and SQIVND (reference sequence). The germline V and J ends were trimmed by 4 bases and 3 bases, with 12 bases remaining between them. The CDR3 sequence is CASSRGSTDTEAFF. CDR3 coding DNA: TGTGCCAGTAGTAGGGGTTCGACGGACACTGAAGCTTTCTTT.

CDR3 region: CASSLAVRAGPAGELFF. CDR3 DNA: TGTGCCAGCAGCTTAGCGGTGAGGGCGGGGCCGGCCGGGGAGCTGTTTTTT. The chain combines TRBV11-2 with TRBJ2-2; TRBD2 might be the D (6 bases). Trimming removed 1 base at V and 6 bases at J, with 18 bases between. Germline values: CDR1 SGHAT, CDR2 FQNNGV. The CDR3 is made up of 17 amino acids.

CDR3 bases: TGTGCCAGCAGTGGGACTGACTCCTACAATGAGCAGTTCTTC. It translates to CASSGTDSYNEQFF. The chain is built from TRBV2 and TRBJ2-1; D perhaps matches TRBD2 (5 bases). The CDR3 runs to 14 residues. V was cut by 4 bases and J by 0 bases, with 7 bases left in between. The germline gives CDR1 SNHLY, CDR2 FYNNEI.

On this clone: The same CDR3 also results from other DNA sequences found in this sample. The rearrangement uses TRBV5-1 and TRBJ2-7, with D perhaps TRBD1 (6 bases). The CDR3 sequence is 14 residues long. The V end lost 0 bases, the J end lost 3 bases, and 10 bases lay between the germline ends. CDR1 and CDR2 from the germline V gene are SGHRS and YFSETQ. CDR3 coding DNA: TGCGCCAGCAGCTTGGTTCCAGGGGACTACGAGCAGTACTTC. Amino acids: CASSLVPGDYEQYF.

The chain combines TRBV5-4 with TRBJ2-7; D remains unclear. This CDR3 spans 13 amino acids. The germline V and J ends were trimmed by 4 bases and 0 bases, with 8 bases remaining between them. CDR1 SGHNT and CDR2 YYREEE come from the germline V gene (reference sequence). CDR3 region: CASSLLSSYEQYF. The CDR3 DNA is TGTGCCAGCAGCCTACTGAGCTCCTACGAGCAGTACTTC.

The chain carries TRBV25-1 and TRBJ1-1; weak D call: TRBD1 (5 bases). The germline V gene has CDR1 MGHDK and CDR2 SYGVNS. V lost 3 bases and J 6 bases, leaving 20 bases between the germline ends. CDR3 length: 16 residues. CDR3: CASSDGQGARRAEAFF. CDR3 in DNA: TGTGCCAGCAGTGATGGGCAGGGAGCGCGTAGGGCTGAAGCTTTCTTT.

This chain uses TRBV7-2 with TRBJ2-5; no definite D call. CDR3 size: 14 residues. The germline V gene encodes CDR1 SGHTA and CDR2 FQGNSA. V gave up 5 bases and J gave up 5 bases, with 15 bases separating them. The CDR3 protein is CASSKYLLQETQYF. For the CDR3, the DNA is TGTGCCAGCAGCAAATACCTACTTCAGGAGACCCAGTACTTC.

The chain recombines TRBV13 with TRBJ2-1; TRBD2 matches 8 bases. J was trimmed by 8 bases and V by 4 bases; bases with no gene match: 13. The CDR3 has 16 amino acids. Looked up from germline, CDR1 is PRHDT and CDR2 is FYEKMQ (reference sequence). The CDR3 DNA reads TGTGCCAGCAGCTCCGCGAGCGGGGGTGGGTGGGATGAGCAGTTCTTC. This codes for CASSSASGGGWDEQFF.

This clone was observed once. The V call is TRBV2, the J call TRBJ2-7; D possibly corresponds to TRBD1 (6 bases). In germline, CDR1 is SNHLY, CDR2 FYNNEI. The CDR3 is made up of 14 amino acids. V was cut by 8 bases and J by 0 bases, with 14 bases left in between. The CDR3 is CASLDSPYSYEQYF. The CDR3 region has the DNA TGTGCCAGCCTGGACAGCCCTTACTCCTACGAGCAGTACTTC.

J is TRBJ2-1 and V is TRBV29-1, with 9 bases aligning to TRBD1. V gave up 3 bases and J gave up 7 bases; unmatched junction bases: 7. This CDR3 region has 14 residues. The V gene's germline CDR1 is SQVTM and CDR2 ANQGSEA. The CDR3 region has the DNA TGCAGCGTTGATGGGACAGGGAGATATAATGAGCAGTTCTTC. Its translation is CSVDGTGRYNEQFF.

The chain is built from TRBV29-1 and TRBJ2-1; perhaps TRBD1 as D (8 bases). Trimming took 6 bases from V and 12 from J, leaving 24 bases between them. The CDR3 is 14 residues long. Germline V gives CDR1 SQVTM, CDR2 ANQGSEA. The CDR3, as DNA: TGCAGCGTCCCCGACAGGGGAAGCGGGAAAGGGCAGTTCTTC. Translation gives CSVPDRGSGKGQFF.

The chain's CDR3 is CASSPAQYGLAGVGTQYF. CDR3 coding DNA: TGTGCCAGCAGTCCGGCACAGTACGGACTAGCGGGAGTCGGGACCCAGTACTTC. The gene calls are TRBV7-9 and TRBJ2-5, with 13 bases fitting TRBD2. Germline assignment: CDR1 SEHNR and CDR2 FQNEAQ (reference sequence). The trim removed 6 bases at V and 7 bases at J, leaving 17 bases unmatched. This CDR3 has 18 amino acids.

The rearrangement links TRBV6-1 to TRBJ2-5; D might be TRBD2 (6 bases). The CDR3 sequence is 15 residues long. Trimming pared 6 bases from V and 2 bases from J, leaving 16 bases between. Germline CDR1 reads MNHNS; CDR2 reads SASEGT. CDR3 loop: CASSRVAETQETQYF. Here the CDR3 DNA reads TGTGCCAGCAGCCGGGTAGCGGAGACACAAGAGACCCAGTACTTC.

The chain employs TRBV27 and TRBJ2-7; D may correspond to TRBD1 or TRBD2 (5 bases each). The CDR3 totals 16 residues. CDR1 MNHEY and CDR2 SMNVEV come from the germline V gene (reference sequence). V lost 8 bases to trimming and J lost 0 bases, with 20 bases between them. The CDR3 nucleotides are TGTGCCAGCGGGACCATCCTATACTCCAGCTCCTACGAGCAGTACTTC. Its protein product is CASGTILYSSSYEQYF.

V gene TRBV14 combines with J gene TRBJ2-7; tentatively, D is TRBD1 or TRBD2 (6 bases each). Germline loops: CDR1 SGHDN, CDR2 FVKESK. Trimming took 1 base from V and 3 from J, leaving 16 bases between them. The CDR3 has 16 residues. The CDR3 here is CASSQVPGAQRYEQYF. The CDR3 DNA sequence: TGTGCCAGCAGCCAAGTTCCGGGGGCCCAACGCTACGAGCAGTACTTC.

The chain recombines TRBV27 with TRBJ2-7; 7 bases map to TRBD1. The germline V gene encodes CDR1 MNHEY and CDR2 SMNVEV (reference sequence). V lost 5 bases, J lost 5 bases, and 9 bases stayed unmatched. The CDR3 is 14 residues long. The CDR3 DNA reads as TGTGCCAGCAGTGGGGTGACAGGGCTCCACGAGCAGTACTTC. It encodes CASSGVTGLHEQYF.

The chain has TRBV6-4 and TRBJ1-2, with D perhaps matching TRBD1 (5 bases). The CDR3 runs to 18 residues. Germline CDR1 MRHNA, CDR2 SNTAGT. V was trimmed by 7 bases and J by 7 bases, leaving 31 bases between them. In nucleotides, the CDR3 is TGTGCCAGCACCGAGCCAGGGACGGCGGGACCGTTGCGGGGTGGCTACACCTTC. It is translated as CASTEPGTAGPLRGGYTF.